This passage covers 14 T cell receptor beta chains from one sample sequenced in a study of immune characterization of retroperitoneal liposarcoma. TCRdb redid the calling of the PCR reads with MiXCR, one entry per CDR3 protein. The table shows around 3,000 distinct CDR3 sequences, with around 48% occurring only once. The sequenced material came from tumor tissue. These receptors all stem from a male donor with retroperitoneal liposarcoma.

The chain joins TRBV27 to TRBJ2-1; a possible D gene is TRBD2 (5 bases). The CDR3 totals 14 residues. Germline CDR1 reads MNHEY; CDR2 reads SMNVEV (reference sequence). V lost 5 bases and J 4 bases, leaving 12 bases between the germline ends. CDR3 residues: CASSVRRGYNEQFF. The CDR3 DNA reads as TGTGCCAGCAGTGTTCGACGGGGATACAATGAGCAGTTCTTC.

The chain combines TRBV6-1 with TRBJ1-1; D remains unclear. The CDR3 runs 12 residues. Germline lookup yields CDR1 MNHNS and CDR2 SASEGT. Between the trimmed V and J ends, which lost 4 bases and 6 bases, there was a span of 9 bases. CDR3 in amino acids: CASSAPAPEAFF. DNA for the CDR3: TGTGCCAGCAGTGCCCCCGCACCTGAAGCTTTCTTT.

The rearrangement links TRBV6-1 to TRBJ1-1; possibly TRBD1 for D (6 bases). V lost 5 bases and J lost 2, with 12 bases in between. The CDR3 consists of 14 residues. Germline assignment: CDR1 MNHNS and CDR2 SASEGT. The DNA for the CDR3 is TGTGCCAGCAGTCAACAGGGAATTAACACTGAAGCTTTCTTT. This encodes CASSQQGINTEAFF.

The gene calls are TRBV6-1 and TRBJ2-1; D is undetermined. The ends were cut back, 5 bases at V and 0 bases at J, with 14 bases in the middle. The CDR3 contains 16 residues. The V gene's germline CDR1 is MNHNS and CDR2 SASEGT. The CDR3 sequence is CASSPPDGSSYNEQFF. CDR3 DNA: TGTGCCAGCAGTCCACCGGACGGAAGCTCCTACAATGAGCAGTTCTTC.

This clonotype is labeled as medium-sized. CDR3 sequence: CASSPPTGSKNIQYF. The CDR3 DNA follows: TGTGCCAGCAGCCCCCCGACAGGGTCCAAAAACATTCAGTACTTC. This rearrangement joins TRBV7-2 to TRBJ2-4; 7 bases line up with TRBD1. This CDR3 region has 15 residues. In germline, CDR1 is SGHTA, CDR2 FQGNSA. The J segment lost 2 bases and the V segment lost 5 bases, leaving 6 bases of the junction unmatched.

CDR3 protein: CASSLWAGRGLNSPLHF. The CDR3 DNA reads TGTGCCAGCAGTTTATGGGCCGGGAGGGGTCTTAATTCACCCCTCCACTTT. This rearrangement joins TRBV27 to TRBJ1-6, with D perhaps TRBD1 (5 bases). Germline lookup yields CDR1 MNHEY and CDR2 SMNVEV (reference sequence). This CDR3 has 17 amino acids. V shed 1 base and J shed 6 bases, with 16 bases lying between them.

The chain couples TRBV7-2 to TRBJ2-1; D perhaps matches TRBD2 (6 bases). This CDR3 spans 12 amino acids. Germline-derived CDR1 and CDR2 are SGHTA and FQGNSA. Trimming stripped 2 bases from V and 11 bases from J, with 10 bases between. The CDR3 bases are TGTGCCAGCAGCTTACATGGGACTCAGCAGTTCTTC. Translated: CASSLHGTQQFF.

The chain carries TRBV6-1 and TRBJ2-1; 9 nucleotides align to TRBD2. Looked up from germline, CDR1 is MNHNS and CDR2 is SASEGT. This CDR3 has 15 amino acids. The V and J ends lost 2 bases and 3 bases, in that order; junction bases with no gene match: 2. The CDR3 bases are TGTGCCAGCAGTGAATTTAGCGGGGGCTACAATGAGCAGTTCTTC. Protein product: CASSEFSGGYNEQFF.

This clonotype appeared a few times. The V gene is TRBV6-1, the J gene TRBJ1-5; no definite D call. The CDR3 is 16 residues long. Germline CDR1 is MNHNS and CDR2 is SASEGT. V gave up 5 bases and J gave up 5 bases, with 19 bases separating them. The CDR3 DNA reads TGTGCCAGCAGTACCCACGGCAAGGGCTCTGATCAGCCCCAGCATTTT. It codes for CASSTHGKGSDQPQHF.

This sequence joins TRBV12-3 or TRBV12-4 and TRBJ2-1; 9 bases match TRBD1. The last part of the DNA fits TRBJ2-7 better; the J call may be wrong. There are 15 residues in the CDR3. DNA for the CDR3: TGTGCCAGCAGTCCGGGACAGGGAAAGTTGCACGAGCAGTACTTC. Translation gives CASSPGQGKLHEQYF.

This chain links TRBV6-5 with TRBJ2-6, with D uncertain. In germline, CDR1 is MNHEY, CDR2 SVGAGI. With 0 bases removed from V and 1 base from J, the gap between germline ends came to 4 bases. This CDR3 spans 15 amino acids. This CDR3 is CASSYSTSGANVLTF. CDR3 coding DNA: TGTGCCAGCAGTTACTCCACGTCTGGGGCCAACGTCCTGACTTTC.

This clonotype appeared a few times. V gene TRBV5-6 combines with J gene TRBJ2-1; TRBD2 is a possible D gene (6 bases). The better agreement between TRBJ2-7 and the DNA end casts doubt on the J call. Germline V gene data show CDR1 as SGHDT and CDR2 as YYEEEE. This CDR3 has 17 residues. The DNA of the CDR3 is TGTGCCAGCAGCTTCATTGGAGGGCTGAGCTCCTACAATGAGCAGTACTTC. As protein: CASSFIGGLSSYNEQYF.

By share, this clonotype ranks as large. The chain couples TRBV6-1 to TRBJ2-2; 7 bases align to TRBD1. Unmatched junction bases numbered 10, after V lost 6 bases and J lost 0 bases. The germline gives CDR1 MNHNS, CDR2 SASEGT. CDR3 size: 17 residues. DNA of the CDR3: TGTGCCAGCAGCTCGGACGCCGGGACAGCGAACACCGGGGAGCTGTTTTTT. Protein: CASSSDAGTANTGELFF.

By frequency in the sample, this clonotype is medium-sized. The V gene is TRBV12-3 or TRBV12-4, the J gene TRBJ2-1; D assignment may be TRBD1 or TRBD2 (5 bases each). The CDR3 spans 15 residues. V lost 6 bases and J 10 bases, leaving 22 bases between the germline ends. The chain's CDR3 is CASRHEGSPPYEQFF. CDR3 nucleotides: TGTGCCAGCAGGCACGAGGGGTCCCCTCCCTACGAGCAGTTCTTC.